One and the same sample provided the 26 T cell receptor beta chains below, sequenced in a study of T cell responses to AZD1222 COVID-19 vaccine. Some clones are missing from TCRdb's copy, which holds only in-frame ones; the method was immunoSEQ multiplex PCR. This table has approximately 150,000 clones, 85% to 90% appearing once. The starting material was peripheral blood, obtained 28 days after the second AZD1222 dose. Receptors were obtained from an adult who received the AZD1222 COVID-19 vaccine.

This rearrangement joins TRBV7-2 to TRBJ1-1; TRBD1 is a possible D gene (5 bases). CDR3 length: 15 amino acids. Germline V gives CDR1 SGHTA, CDR2 FQGNSA. Trimming removed 3 bases at V and 1 base at J, with 12 bases between. The CDR3 bases are TGTGCCAGCAGCTTTGGGTGGGGCAGGAACACTGAAGCTTTCTTT. This sequence encodes CASSFGWGRNTEAFF.

This clone was counted a single time. The chain links TRBV5-6 to TRBJ1-3; D remains ambiguous. Germline V CDR1 and CDR2: SGHDT, YYEEEE. This CDR3 has 14 amino acids. Trimming took off 2 bases at V and 2 bases at J, with 8 bases between the two ends. The CDR3 DNA reads TGTGCCAGCAGCTTCTGGGCCCCTGGAAACACCATATATTTT. This codes for CASSFWAPGNTIYF.

This chain uses TRBV29-1 with TRBJ2-1, with TRBD2 matching over 10 bases. Germline V lookup: CDR1 SQVTM, CDR2 ANQGSEA. The CDR3 sequence is 18 residues long. J lost 1 base, V lost 3 bases, and 12 bases had no gene match. This CDR3 reads CSVDGRTSGAPSYNEQFF. The CDR3 DNA sequence: TGCAGCGTTGATGGGAGGACTAGCGGCGCACCTTCCTACAATGAGCAGTTCTTC.

The chain has TRBV7-8 and TRBJ1-2; a weak D match, TRBD1 (6 bases). The germline V and J ends were trimmed by 5 bases and 2 bases, with 12 bases remaining between them. The CDR3 has 14 amino acids. Germline CDR1 and CDR2: SGHVS and FQNEAQ. Here the CDR3 DNA reads TGTGCCAGCAGCGACAGGTGGGCCAACTATGGCTACACCTTC. As protein: CASSDRWANYGYTF.

This chain uses TRBV5-6 with TRBJ2-5; tentative D call: TRBD2 (6 bases). CDR3 length: 13 residues. Germline CDR1 and CDR2: SGHDT and YYEEEE. V was cut by 1 base and J by 5 bases, with 9 bases left in between. CDR3 DNA: TGTGCCAGCAGCTTGTTAGCGGCTGAGACCCAGTACTTC. It encodes CASSLLAAETQYF.

The chain uses TRBV7-5 and TRBJ2-2. TRBV7-5 is a documented pseudogene. The CDR3 sequence is 12 residues long. The CDR3 DNA reads TGTGCCAGAAGCAAAGTGTCCGGGGAGCTGTTTTTT. Its protein is CARSKVSGELFF.

The chain uses TRBV7-6 and TRBJ1-6, with 9 bases matching TRBD1. The length of the CDR3 is 16 residues. Germline CDR1 is SGHVS and CDR2 is FNYEAQ. The V and J ends lost 5 bases and 7 bases, in that order; junction bases with no gene match: 9. CDR3 coding DNA: TGTGCCAGCAGCCCCGCGGCAGGACAGGGGAATTCACCCCTCCACTTT. This sequence encodes CASSPAAGQGNSPLHF.

This clone came up a few times. CDR3: CASSEGTGDTGELFF. DNA for the CDR3: TGTGCCAGCAGTGAAGGGACAGGGGACACCGGGGAGCTGTTTTTT. The chain links TRBV6-1 to TRBJ2-2; TRBD1 matches at 9 bases. Germline V gene sequence: CDR1 MNHNS, CDR2 SASEGT. The CDR3 covers 15 residues. V gave up 1 base and J gave up 3 bases; unmatched junction bases: 0.

V usage is TRBV2 and J usage is TRBJ2-7; D is undetermined. V gave up 8 bases and J gave up 2 bases, with 13 bases separating them. This CDR3 comprises 13 residues. CDR1 is SNHLY and CDR2 is FYNNEI in the germline V gene. CDR3 sequence: CASQLSITYEQYF. The CDR3 bases are TGTGCCAGCCAATTGAGCATAACCTACGAGCAGTACTTC.

The gene calls are TRBV6-1 and TRBJ2-7; D is uncertain. V was pared by 2 bases and J by 7 bases, with 9 bases between. The CDR3 runs to 12 residues. Germline CDR1 is MNHNS and CDR2 is SASEGT. The CDR3 DNA reads as TGTGCCAGCAGTGAAAATTTGGTAGAGCAGTACTTC. Translated, it gives CASSENLVEQYF.

The J gene is TRBJ1-5, the V gene TRBV19; a possible D gene is TRBD1 (6 bases). CDR1 and CDR2 (germline): LNHDA, SQIVND (reference sequence). This CDR3 contains 15 residues. Trimming cost V 8 bases and J 0 bases, with 14 bases left between them. CDR3 coding DNA: TGTGCCAGTCTCAGGGGAGGGAATAGCAATCAGCCCCAGCATTTT. It codes for CASLRGGNSNQPQHF.

The chain combines TRBV5-4 with TRBJ2-7; TRBD1 aligns across 9 bases. Germline CDR1 reads SGHNT; CDR2 reads YYREEE (reference sequence). V shed 4 bases and J 3 bases; nucleotides not matched to a gene: 5. The CDR3 contains 14 residues. The CDR3 DNA reads as TGTGCCAGCAGCAACCGGGACAGGGTCTACGAGCAGTACTTC. It specifies CASSNRDRVYEQYF.

The CDR3: CASSVLGQGPEGYTF. The CDR3 DNA reads TGTGCCAGCAGCGTGTTGGGACAGGGTCCTGAAGGCTACACCTTC. The genes are TRBV9 and TRBJ1-2, with 9 bases fitting TRBD1. The V gene end was trimmed by 2 bases and the J gene end by 8 bases; junction bases not matched to a gene: 10. Looked up from germline, CDR1 is SGDLS and CDR2 is YYNGEE. The CDR3 is 15 residues long.

The chain employs TRBV29-1 and TRBJ2-1; 10 bases line up with TRBD2. Germline CDR1 is SQVTM and CDR2 is ANQGSEA. This CDR3 is 13 amino acids long. The junction had 5 bases not matched to a gene; V was cut back by 7 bases and J by 5 bases. CDR3 in amino acids: CSASGRFNNEQFF. In DNA form, the CDR3 reads TGCAGCGCTAGCGGGAGATTCAACAATGAGCAGTTCTTC.

V gene TRBV11-3 combines with J gene TRBJ1-3; D remains ambiguous. Trimming took off 2 bases at V and 4 bases at J, with 3 bases between the two ends. This CDR3 region has 12 residues. Germline lookup yields CDR1 SGHNT and CDR2 YENEEA. The CDR3 DNA reads as TGTGCCAGCAGCTTAAACGGAAACACCATATATTTT. It codes for CASSLNGNTIYF. The variable domain in full, completed from reference TRBV11-3 and TRBJ1-3, reads EAGVVQSPRYKIIEKKQPVAFWCNPISGHNTLYWYLQNLGQGPELLIRYENEEAVDDSQLPKDRFSAERLKGVDSTLKIQPAELGDSAVYLCASSLNGNTIYFGEGSWLTVV.

This chain links TRBV24-1 with TRBJ2-5; D tentatively reads TRBD1 or TRBD2 (5 bases each). Trimming took off 7 bases at V and 1 base at J, with 9 bases between the two ends. CDR3 length: 13 residues. Germline V CDR1 and CDR2: KGHDR, SFDVKD. The CDR3 coding sequence is TGTGCCACCAGCCTTGGGGGCCAAGAGACCCAGTACTTC. It codes for CATSLGGQETQYF.

CDR3 amino acids: CASRPRTGQGYTF. The CDR3 DNA sequence: TGTGCCAGCAGGCCACGGACAGGGCAAGGCTACACCTTC. This chain uses TRBV27 with TRBJ1-2, with 8 positions matching TRBD1. The CDR3 covers 13 residues. With V trimmed by 6 bases and J by 8 bases, 8 bases remained unmatched. Germline V CDR1 and CDR2: MNHEY, SMNVEV (reference sequence).

The CDR3 region has the DNA TGTGCCAGCAGCTTAGGGAGGACTAGAACCTACAATGAGCAGTTCTTC. Translating it yields CASSLGRTRTYNEQFF. The chain has TRBV7-2 and TRBJ2-1; 7 bases fit TRBD2. The germline CDR1 and CDR2 sequences are SGHTA and FQGNSA. The CDR3 extends over 16 amino acids. Trimming removed 1 base from V and 2 bases from J; junction bases left unmatched: 5.

V usage is TRBV2 and J usage is TRBJ1-3, with D perhaps matching TRBD1 (5 bases). This CDR3 spans 19 amino acids. Looked up from germline, CDR1 is SNHLY and CDR2 is FYNNEI. V was trimmed by 2 bases and J by 0 bases, leaving 20 bases between them. The DNA for the CDR3 is TGTGCCAGCAGTGAAATGTGGTTCCTTCGGGGGATCTCTGGAAACACCATATATTTT. The encoded protein is CASSEMWFLRGISGNTIYF.

This chain uses TRBV6-5 with TRBJ2-5, with D perhaps TRBD1 (6 bases). Trimming shortened V by 5 bases and J by 5 bases, and 6 bases separated the two germline ends. From germline, CDR1 is MNHEY and CDR2 SVGAGI. The CDR3 length is 11 residues. In DNA form, the CDR3 reads TGTGCCAGCAGTCAGGGGGAGACCCAGTACTTC. Translating gives CASSQGETQYF.

This chain connects TRBV28 to TRBJ1-5; D ambiguous. From germline, CDR1 is MDHEN and CDR2 SYDVKM. CDR3 length: 12 amino acids. Trimming removed 7 bases from V and 6 bases from J, with 10 bases in between. The CDR3 region has the DNA TGTGCCAGCATCCAACGCGGTCAGCCCCAGCATTTT. The encoded protein is CASIQRGQPQHF.

The genes are TRBV28 and TRBJ2-7; D call uncertain. The CDR3 totals 11 residues. CDR1 MDHEN and CDR2 SYDVKM come from the germline V gene. V shed 4 bases and J shed 3 bases, with 4 bases lying between them. CDR3 sequence: CASSYIYEQYF. In nucleotides, the CDR3 is TGTGCCAGCAGTTACATCTACGAGCAGTACTTC.

This clone turned up a few times. In nucleotides, the CDR3 is TGTGCCAGCAGCCCCCGGGGTCGTGGGACTAATGAAAAACTGTTTTTT. It is translated as CASSPRGRGTNEKLFF. This rearrangement joins TRBV11-2 to TRBJ1-4; no reliable D call. V lost 5 bases and J 2 bases, leaving 15 bases between the germline ends. The CDR3 spans 16 residues. Germline V gives CDR1 SGHAT, CDR2 FQNNGV.

The chain combines TRBV10-3 with TRBJ2-5, with D perhaps TRBD2 (7 bases). Trimming removed 0 bases from V and 4 bases from J, with 9 bases in between. The CDR3 totals 14 residues. In germline, CDR1 is ENHRY, CDR2 SYGVKD. The CDR3 region is CAISESGGGETQYF. In DNA form, the CDR3 reads TGTGCCATCAGTGAGTCAGGGGGGGGAGAGACCCAGTACTTC.

The chain employs TRBV30 and TRBJ1-4; no definite D call. V lost 0 bases to trimming and J lost 10 bases, with 15 bases between them. This CDR3 region has 14 residues. Germline V gene lookup returns CDR1 GTSNPN and CDR2 SVGIG (reference sequence). In DNA, the CDR3 is TGTGCCTGGAGTGTAGACCCCAATGCGGGAAAACTGTTTTTT. Its translation is CAWSVDPNAGKLFF. Supplemented by reference TRBV30 and TRBJ1-4, the full variable domain reads SQTIHQWPATLVQPVGSPLSLECTVEGTSNPNLYWYRQAAGRGLQLLFYSVGIGQISSEVPQNLSASRPQDRQFILSSKKLLLSDSGFYLCAWSVDPNAGKLFFGSGTQLSVL.

V is TRBV18 and J is TRBJ2-3; D may be TRBD2 (5 bases). CDR3 size: 13 residues. V gave up 3 bases and J gave up 6 bases, with 10 bases separating them. The germline V gene encodes CDR1 KGHSH and CDR2 LQKENI. The CDR3 DNA reads as TGTGCCAGCTCACCGATAGGACTCGATACGCAGTATTTT. Encoded protein: CASSPIGLDTQYF.